This TCR beta chain is drawn from a study of CD4 T cells in relation to SARS-CoV-2 and coronaviruses. Only in-frame clones appear in the TCRdb table, and some are missing; sequencing was by immunoSEQ multiplex PCR. The table has just over 25,000 clones, roughly four fifths seen once. The unexposed donors gave CD4+ T cells in about 2011-2018, prior to COVID-19. The cells were cultured for under 13 days before CD4+ T cells were isolated. Remarks on this clone: What it binds is unknown.

The length of the CDR3 is 15 residues. CDR1 and CDR2 from the germline V gene are SGHTA and FQGNSA. V shed 4 bases and J shed 4 bases, with 16 bases lying between them. The material sequenced was CD4+ T cells from PBMCs, cultured in vitro. The sequence derives from a human donor in good health. This chain joins TRBV7-2 and TRBJ1-2; D is uncertain. The CDR3 DNA follows: TGTGCCAGCAGCTCTCCGGGCCGGCCTTCCTATGGCTACACCTTC. This encodes CASSSPGRPSYGYTF. Full variable domain (remainder filled in from reference TRBV7-2 and TRBJ1-2): GAGVSQSPSNKVTEKGKDVELRCDPISGHTALYWYRQSLGQGLEFLIYFQGNSAPDKSGLPSDRFSAERTGGSVSTLTIQRTQQEDSAVYLCASSSPGRPSYGYTFGSGTRLTVV.